This paragraph reports one T cell receptor (beta chain). Its antigen is unidentified. The sample originates from a study of cytotoxic CD8 clonotypes in ibrutinib-treated CLL. General study points: In comparison with age-matched healthy donors, baseline clonality was higher and tracked circulating CD8+ T-cell counts.

The CDR3 consists of 12 residues. V trimming: 6 bases; J trimming: 8 bases; junction bases outside the gene matches: 5. Germline V gene lookup returns CDR1 MRHNA and CDR2 SNTAGT. Generated by immunoSEQ multiplex PCR, the TCRdb table keeps only in-frame clones and is missing some. In the table there are roughly 250,000 clones, roughly 70% of which are singletons. About 2 micrograms of genomic DNA from cryopreserved PBMCs went into TCR beta libraries. The chain combines TRBV6-4 with TRBJ1-2; 8 nucleotides line up with TRBD1. The TCR was taken from a human donor with chronic lymphocytic leukemia. The sample consisted of PBMCs, taken after 24 months of ibrutinib treatment. In DNA form, the CDR3 reads TGTGCCAGCAGAGGACAGGGCGAGGGCTACACCTTC. Residues: CASRGQGEGYTF.